This T cell receptor (beta chain) was recovered during a study of Ad26.COV2.S vaccination and SARS-CoV-2 variants. Findings of the study overall: Reported post-vaccination CD8+ and CD4+ T cell responses to spike showed substantial breadth.

Germline loops: CDR1 SEHNR, CDR2 FQNEAQ (reference sequence). The CDR3 is 14 amino acids. V lost 5 bases and J lost 3; bases outside the gene matches: 6. With respect to this clone: Its cognate antigen is unknown.

Data came from immunoSEQ multiplex PCR; TCRdb stores just in-frame clones and leaves some out. The sample records almost 400,000 clones, approximately 89% being singletons. Treatment meaning: some 20 received Ad26.COV2.S at low or high dose, single or two shots; five or six received placebo; per-sample allocation not given. Collection of the samples took place on day 63 after the first injection of vaccine or placebo. This chain connects TRBV7-9 to TRBJ2-7; 8 nucleotides align to TRBD1. The specimen comprised peripheral blood, sampled in a trial of Ad26.COV2.S vaccine versus placebo. The source is a person aged 18-60 years who received the Ad26.COV2.S COVID-19 vaccine or a placebo. The DNA of the CDR3 is TGTGCCAGCAGCCAGACAGGGGAAGACTACGAGCAGTACTTC. Translating gives CASSQTGEDYEQYF.